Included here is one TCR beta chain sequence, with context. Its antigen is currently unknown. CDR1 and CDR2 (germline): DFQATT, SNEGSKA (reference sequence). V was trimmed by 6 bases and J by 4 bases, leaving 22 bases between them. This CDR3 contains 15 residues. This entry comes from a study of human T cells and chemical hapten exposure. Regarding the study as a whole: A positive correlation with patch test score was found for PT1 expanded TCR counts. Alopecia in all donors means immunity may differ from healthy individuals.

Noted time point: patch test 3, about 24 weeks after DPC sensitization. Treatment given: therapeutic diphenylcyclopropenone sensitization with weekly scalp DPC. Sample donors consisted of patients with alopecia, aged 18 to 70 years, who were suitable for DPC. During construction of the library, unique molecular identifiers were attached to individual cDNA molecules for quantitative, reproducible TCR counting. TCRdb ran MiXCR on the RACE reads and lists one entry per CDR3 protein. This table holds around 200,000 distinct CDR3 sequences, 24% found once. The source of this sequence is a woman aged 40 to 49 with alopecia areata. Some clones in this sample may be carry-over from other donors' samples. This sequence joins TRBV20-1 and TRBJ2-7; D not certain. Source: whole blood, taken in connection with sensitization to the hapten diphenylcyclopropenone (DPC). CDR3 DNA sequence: TGCAGTGCCAGCCTCCCCCGCGGAGAAACATACGAGCAGTACTTC. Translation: CSASLPRGETYEQYF.